This note documents a single T cell receptor beta chain sequence. Original data processing: It was from reference gene primer amplification that nucleated cell counts were estimated. Using immunoSEQ multiplex PCR, the repertoire was profiled, and TCRdb retains in-frame clones only, with some absent. V and J calls and clone size come straight from that table; D and trimming were deduced from the DNA. This table has about 97,000 clones, about nine tenths appearing once. The data derive from a study of blood T cell repertoires in COVID-19. Study at large: Samples taken during acute and convalescent COVID-19 were collected in the United States, Italy and Spain. Sources were T cells, B-cell-depleted T cells, or PBMCs; the material itself was cDNA or gDNA.

This CDR3 contains 15 residues. Germline V gives CDR1 LNHNV, CDR2 YYDKDF (reference sequence). The V gene lost 1 base and the J gene lost 2 bases, with 9 bases spanning the gap. This TCR was sampled from a man aged 55 to 69 with acute or convalescent COVID-19. V usage is TRBV15 and J usage is TRBJ1-5, with D tentatively TRBD1 (6 bases). The specimen was peripheral blood. CDR3 bases: TGTGCCACCAGCAGAGTACAGGGCGGCAATCAGCCCCAGCATTTT. Protein: CATSRVQGGNQPQHF.